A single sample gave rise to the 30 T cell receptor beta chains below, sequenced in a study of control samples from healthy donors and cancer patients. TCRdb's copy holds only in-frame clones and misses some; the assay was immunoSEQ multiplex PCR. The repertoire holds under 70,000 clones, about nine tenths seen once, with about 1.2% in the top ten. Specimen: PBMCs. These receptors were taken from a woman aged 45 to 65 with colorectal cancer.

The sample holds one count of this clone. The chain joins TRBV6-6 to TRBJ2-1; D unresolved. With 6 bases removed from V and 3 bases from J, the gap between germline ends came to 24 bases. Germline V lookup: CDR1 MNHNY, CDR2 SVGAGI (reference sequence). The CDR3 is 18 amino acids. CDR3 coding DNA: TGTGCCAGCAGCCGAACGCGTGGCCCCCAGAGGAGCTACAATGAGCAGTTCTTC. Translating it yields CASSRTRGPQRSYNEQFF.

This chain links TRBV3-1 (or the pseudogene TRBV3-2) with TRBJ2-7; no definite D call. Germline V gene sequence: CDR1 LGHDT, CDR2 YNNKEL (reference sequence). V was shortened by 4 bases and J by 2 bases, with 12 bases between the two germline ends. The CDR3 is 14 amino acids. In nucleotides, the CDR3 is TGTGCCAGCAGCCCGCCAGGAGCGACCTACGAGCAGTACTTC. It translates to CASSPPGATYEQYF.

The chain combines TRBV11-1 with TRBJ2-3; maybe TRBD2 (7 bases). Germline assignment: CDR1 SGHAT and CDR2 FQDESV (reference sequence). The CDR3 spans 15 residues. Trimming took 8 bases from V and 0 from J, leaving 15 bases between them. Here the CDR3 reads CASSRRGASTDTQYF. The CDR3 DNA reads TGTGCCAGCTCCAGACGGGGGGCTAGCACAGATACGCAGTATTTT.

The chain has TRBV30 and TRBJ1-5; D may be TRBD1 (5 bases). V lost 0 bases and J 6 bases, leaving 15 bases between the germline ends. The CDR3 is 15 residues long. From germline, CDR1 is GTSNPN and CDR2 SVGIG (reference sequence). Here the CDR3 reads CAWSVGTRRGQPQHF. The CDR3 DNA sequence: TGTGCCTGGAGTGTGGGCACTCGAAGGGGTCAGCCCCAGCATTTT.

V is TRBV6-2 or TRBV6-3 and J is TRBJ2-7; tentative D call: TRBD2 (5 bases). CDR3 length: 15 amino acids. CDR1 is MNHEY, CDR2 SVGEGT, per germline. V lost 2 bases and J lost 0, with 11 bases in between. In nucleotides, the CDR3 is TGTGCCAGCAGTTACGGACTCCTAAGCTCCTACGAGCAGTACTTC. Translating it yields CASSYGLLSSYEQYF.

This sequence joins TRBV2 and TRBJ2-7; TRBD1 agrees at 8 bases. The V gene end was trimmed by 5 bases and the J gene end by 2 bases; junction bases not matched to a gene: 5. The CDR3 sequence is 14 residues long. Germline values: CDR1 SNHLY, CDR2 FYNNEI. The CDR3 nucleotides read TGTGCCAGCAGTTCCGGGACAGGTACCTACGAGCAGTACTTC. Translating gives CASSSGTGTYEQYF.

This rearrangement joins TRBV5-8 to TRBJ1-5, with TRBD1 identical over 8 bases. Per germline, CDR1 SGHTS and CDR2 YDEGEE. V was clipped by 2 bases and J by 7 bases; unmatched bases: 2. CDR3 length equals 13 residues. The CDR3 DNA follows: TGTGCCAGCAGCTTAGGACAGGGACAGCCCCAGCATTTT. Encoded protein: CASSLGQGQPQHF. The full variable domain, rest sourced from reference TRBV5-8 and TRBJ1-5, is EAGVTQSPTHLIKTRGQQATLRCSPISGHTSVYWYQQALGLGLQFLLWYDEGEERNRGNFPPRFSGRQFPNYSSELNVNALELEDSALYLCASSLGQGQPQHFGDGTRLSIL.

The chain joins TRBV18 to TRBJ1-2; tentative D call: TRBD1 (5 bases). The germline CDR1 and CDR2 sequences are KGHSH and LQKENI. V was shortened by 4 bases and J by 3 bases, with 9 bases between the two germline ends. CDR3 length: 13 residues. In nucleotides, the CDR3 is TGTGCCAGCTCACACGACAGTGACTATGGCTACACCTTC. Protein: CASSHDSDYGYTF.

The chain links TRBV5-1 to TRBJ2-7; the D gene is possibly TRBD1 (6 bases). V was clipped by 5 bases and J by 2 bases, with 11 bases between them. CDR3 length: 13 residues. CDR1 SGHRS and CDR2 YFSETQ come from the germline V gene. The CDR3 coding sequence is TGCGCCAGCAGTACCAGGGGCGCCTACGAGCAGTACTTC. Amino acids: CASSTRGAYEQYF. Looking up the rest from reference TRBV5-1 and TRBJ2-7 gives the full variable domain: KAGVTQTPRYLIKTRGQQVTLSCSPISGHRSVSWYQQTPGQGLQFLFEYFSETQRNKGNFPGRFSGRQFSNSRSEMNVSTLELGDSALYLCASSTRGAYEQYFGPGTRLTVT.

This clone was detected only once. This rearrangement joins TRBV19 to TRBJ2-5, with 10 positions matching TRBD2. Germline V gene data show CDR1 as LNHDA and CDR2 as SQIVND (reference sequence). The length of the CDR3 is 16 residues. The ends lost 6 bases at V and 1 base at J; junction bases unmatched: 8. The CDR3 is CASSPQLAGLQETQYF. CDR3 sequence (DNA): TGTGCCAGTAGCCCCCAACTAGCGGGACTCCAAGAGACCCAGTACTTC.

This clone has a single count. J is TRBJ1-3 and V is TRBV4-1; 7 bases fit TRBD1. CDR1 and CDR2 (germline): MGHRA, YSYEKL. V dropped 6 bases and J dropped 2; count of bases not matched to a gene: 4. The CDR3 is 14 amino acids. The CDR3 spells CASSMGQTGNTIYF. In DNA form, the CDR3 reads TGCGCCAGCAGTATGGGACAGACTGGAAACACCATATATTTT.

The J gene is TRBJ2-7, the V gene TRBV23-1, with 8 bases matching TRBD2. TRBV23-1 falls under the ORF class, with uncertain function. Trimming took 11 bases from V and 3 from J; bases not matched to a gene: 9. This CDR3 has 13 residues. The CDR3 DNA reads TGCGCCGGGCGGGGGGAATCTAACTACGAGCAGTACTTC. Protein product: CAGRGESNYEQYF.

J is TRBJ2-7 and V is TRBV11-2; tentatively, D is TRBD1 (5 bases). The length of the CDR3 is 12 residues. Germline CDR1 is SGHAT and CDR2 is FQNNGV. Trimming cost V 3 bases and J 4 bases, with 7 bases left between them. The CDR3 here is CASSLGQYEQYF. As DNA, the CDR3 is TGTGCCAGCAGCTTGGGGCAATACGAGCAGTACTTC.

This CDR3 is CASSLGTGENNEQFF. CDR3 DNA sequence: TGCGCCAGCAGCTTGGGGACAGGGGAAAACAATGAGCAGTTCTTC. This sequence joins TRBV5-1 and TRBJ2-1; 9 positions match TRBD1. Germline-derived CDR1 and CDR2 are SGHRS and YFSETQ. The V and J ends lost 0 bases and 5 bases, in that order; junction bases with no gene match: 3. The CDR3 runs to 15 residues.

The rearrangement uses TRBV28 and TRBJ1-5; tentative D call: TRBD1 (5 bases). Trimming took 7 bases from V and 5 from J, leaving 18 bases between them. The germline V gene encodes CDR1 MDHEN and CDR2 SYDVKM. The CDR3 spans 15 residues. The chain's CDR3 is CASTPGGAGYQPQHF. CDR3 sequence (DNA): TGTGCCAGCACCCCTGGGGGTGCGGGTTATCAGCCCCAGCATTTT.

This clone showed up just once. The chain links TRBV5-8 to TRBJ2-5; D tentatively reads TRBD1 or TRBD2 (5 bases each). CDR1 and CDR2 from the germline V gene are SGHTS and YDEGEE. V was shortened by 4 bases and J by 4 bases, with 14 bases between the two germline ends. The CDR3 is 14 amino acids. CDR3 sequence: CASSPWGSPETQYF. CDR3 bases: TGTGCCAGCAGCCCCTGGGGGTCCCCAGAGACCCAGTACTTC. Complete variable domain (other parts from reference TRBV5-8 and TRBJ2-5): EAGVTQSPTHLIKTRGQQATLRCSPISGHTSVYWYQQALGLGLQFLLWYDEGEERNRGNFPPRFSGRQFPNYSSELNVNALELEDSALYLCASSPWGSPETQYFGPGTRLLVL.

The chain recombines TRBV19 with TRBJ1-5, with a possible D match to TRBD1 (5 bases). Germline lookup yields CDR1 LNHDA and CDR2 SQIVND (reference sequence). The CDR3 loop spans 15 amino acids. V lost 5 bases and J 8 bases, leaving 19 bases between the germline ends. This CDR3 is CASSLLGGIGEPQHF. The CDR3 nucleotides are TGTGCCAGTAGTTTACTGGGGGGGATAGGGGAGCCCCAGCATTTT.

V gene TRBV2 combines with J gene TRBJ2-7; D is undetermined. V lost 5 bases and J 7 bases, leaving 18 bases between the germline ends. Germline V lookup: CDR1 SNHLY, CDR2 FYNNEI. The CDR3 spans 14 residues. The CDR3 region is CASSMAASRGEQYF. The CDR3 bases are TGTGCCAGCAGTATGGCTGCCTCTCGAGGTGAGCAGTACTTC.

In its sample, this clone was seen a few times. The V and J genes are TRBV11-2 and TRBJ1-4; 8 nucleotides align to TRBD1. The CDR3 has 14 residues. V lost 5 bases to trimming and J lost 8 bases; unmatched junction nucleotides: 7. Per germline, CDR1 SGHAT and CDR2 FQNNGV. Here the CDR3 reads CASSADRVGEKLFF. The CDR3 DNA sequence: TGTGCCAGCAGCGCGGACAGGGTTGGGGAAAAACTGTTTTTT.

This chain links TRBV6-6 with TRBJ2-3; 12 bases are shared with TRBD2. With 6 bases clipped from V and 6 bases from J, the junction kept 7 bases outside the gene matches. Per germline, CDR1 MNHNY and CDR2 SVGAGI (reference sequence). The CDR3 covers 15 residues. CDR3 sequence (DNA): TGTGCCAGCAGCCCGACTAGCGGGGGAGTCGATACGCAGTATTTT. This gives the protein CASSPTSGGVDTQYF.

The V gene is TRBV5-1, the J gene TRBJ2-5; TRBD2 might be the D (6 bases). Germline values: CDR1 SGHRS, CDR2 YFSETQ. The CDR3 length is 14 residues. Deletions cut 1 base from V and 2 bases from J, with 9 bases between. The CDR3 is CASSLPGEQETQYF. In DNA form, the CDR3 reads TGCGCCAGCAGCTTGCCGGGGGAGCAAGAGACCCAGTACTTC.

The CDR3 nucleotides are TGTGCCACCAGCAAAGACAGAACAACTAATGAAAAACTGTTTTTT. This encodes CATSKDRTTNEKLFF. The J gene is TRBJ1-4, the V gene TRBV15; a weak D match, TRBD1 (5 bases). This CDR3 has 15 residues. Deletions cut 4 bases from V and 0 bases from J, with 9 bases between. Per the germline V gene, CDR1 is LNHNV and CDR2 is YYDKDF (reference sequence).

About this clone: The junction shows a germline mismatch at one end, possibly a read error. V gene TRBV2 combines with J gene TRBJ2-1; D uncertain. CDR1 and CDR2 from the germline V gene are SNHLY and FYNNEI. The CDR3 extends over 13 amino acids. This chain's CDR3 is CATPSYSNNEQFF. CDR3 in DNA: TGTGCCACCCCCTCTTACTCCAACAATGAGCAGTTCTTC.

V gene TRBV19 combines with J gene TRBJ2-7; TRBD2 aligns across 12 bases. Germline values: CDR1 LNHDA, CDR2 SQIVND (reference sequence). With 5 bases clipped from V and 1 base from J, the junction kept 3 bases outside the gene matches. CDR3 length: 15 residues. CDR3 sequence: CASSPLAGGSYEQYF. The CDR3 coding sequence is TGTGCCAGTAGTCCCCTAGCGGGGGGGTCCTACGAGCAGTACTTC.

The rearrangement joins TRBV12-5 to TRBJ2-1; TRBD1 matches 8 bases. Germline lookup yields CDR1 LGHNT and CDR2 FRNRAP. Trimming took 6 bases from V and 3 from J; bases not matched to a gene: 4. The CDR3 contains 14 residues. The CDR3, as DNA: TGTGCTAGTGGGCGGACAGGGCTCTACAATGAGCAGTTCTTC. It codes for CASGRTGLYNEQFF.

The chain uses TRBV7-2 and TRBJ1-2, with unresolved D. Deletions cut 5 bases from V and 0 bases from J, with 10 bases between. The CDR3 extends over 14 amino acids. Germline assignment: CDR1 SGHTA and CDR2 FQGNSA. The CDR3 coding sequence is TGTGCCAGCAGCCCATCGCGAACTAACTATGGCTACACCTTC. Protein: CASSPSRTNYGYTF.

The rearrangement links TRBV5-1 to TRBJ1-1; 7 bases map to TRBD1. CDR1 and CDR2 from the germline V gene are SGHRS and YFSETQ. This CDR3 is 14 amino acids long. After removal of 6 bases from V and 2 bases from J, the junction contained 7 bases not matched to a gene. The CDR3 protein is CASKERGQNTEAFF. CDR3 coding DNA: TGCGCCAGCAAGGAGAGGGGGCAAAACACTGAAGCTTTCTTT. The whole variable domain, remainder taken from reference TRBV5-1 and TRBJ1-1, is KAGVTQTPRYLIKTRGQQVTLSCSPISGHRSVSWYQQTPGQGLQFLFEYFSETQRNKGNFPGRFSGRQFSNSRSEMNVSTLELGDSALYLCASKERGQNTEAFFGQGTRLTVV.

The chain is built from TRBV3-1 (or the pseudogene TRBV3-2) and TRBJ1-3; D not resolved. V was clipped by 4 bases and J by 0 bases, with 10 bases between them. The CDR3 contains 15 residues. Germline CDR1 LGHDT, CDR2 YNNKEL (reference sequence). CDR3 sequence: CASSPLGSSGNTIYF. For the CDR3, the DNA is TGTGCCAGCAGCCCTTTGGGGAGCTCTGGAAACACCATATATTTT.

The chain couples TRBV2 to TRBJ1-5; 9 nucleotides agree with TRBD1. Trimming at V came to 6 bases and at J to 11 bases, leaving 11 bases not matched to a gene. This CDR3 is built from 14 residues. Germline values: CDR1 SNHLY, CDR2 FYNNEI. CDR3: CASRKGTGFEAQHF. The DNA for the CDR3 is TGTGCCAGCAGAAAGGGGACAGGGTTTGAGGCCCAGCATTTT.

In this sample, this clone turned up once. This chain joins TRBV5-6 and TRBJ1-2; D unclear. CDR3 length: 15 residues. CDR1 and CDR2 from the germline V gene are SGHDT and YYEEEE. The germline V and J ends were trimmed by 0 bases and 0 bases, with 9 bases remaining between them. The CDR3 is CASSLVVLANYGYTF. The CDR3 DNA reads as TGTGCCAGCAGCTTGGTGGTGTTAGCTAACTATGGCTACACCTTC.